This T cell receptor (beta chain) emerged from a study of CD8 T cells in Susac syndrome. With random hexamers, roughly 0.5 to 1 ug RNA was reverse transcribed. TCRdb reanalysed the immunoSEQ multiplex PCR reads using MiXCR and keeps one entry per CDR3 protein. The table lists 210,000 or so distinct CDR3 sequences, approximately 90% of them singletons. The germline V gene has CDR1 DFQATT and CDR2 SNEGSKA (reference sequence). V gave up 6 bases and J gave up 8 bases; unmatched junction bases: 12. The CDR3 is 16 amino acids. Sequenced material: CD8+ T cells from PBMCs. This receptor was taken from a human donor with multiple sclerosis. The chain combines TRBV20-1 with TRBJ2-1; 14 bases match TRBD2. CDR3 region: CSAESLTSGRGDEQFF. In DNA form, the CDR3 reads TGCAGTGCCGAATCACTGACTAGCGGGAGGGGCGATGAGCAGTTCTTC.